This entry lists 8 T cell receptor beta chains sequenced from one sample in a study of cytomegalovirus exposure and HLA in healthy donors. PCR employed 60 Vbeta and 13 Jbeta primers. Data came from immunoSEQ multiplex PCR; TCRdb stores just in-frame clones and leaves some out. Of some 120,000 clones in the sample, 75% to 85% were seen once. The sample taken for sequencing was PBMCs. The receptors derive from a male donor in good health and CMV-seronegative.

This clone was found a few times. The chain joins TRBV6-1 to TRBJ2-7; D possibly corresponds to TRBD1 (6 bases). The CDR3 contains 15 residues. V lost 1 base and J lost 2, with 12 bases in between. CDR1 MNHNS and CDR2 SASEGT come from the germline V gene. CDR3 amino acids: CASSEVTDSAYEQYF. DNA of the CDR3: TGTGCCAGCAGTGAAGTCACGGACAGCGCCTACGAGCAGTACTTC.

The genes are TRBV16 and TRBJ1-2; a weak D match, TRBD1 (6 bases). Trimming cost V 7 bases and J 2 bases, with 8 bases left between them. The germline CDR1 and CDR2 sequences are KGHSY and FQNENV. The CDR3 is made up of 12 amino acids. The CDR3 DNA reads TGTGCCAGCAATACAGGGAACTATGGCTACACCTTC. This sequence encodes CASNTGNYGYTF.

The V and J genes are TRBV19 and TRBJ2-1; 10 bases are shared with TRBD2. The CDR3 is 12 amino acids. The junction had 0 bases not matched to a gene; V was cut back by 7 bases and J by 6 bases. Germline V lookup: CDR1 LNHDA, CDR2 SQIVND (reference sequence). The CDR3 nucleotides are TGTGCCAGTACTAGCGGGAGCAATGAGCAGTTCTTC. Translated: CASTSGSNEQFF.

The rearrangement uses TRBV5-1 and TRBJ2-1, with 7 nucleotides matching TRBD1. Germline CDR1 and CDR2: SGHRS and YFSETQ. The V segment lost 2 bases and the J segment 2 bases; nucleotides outside the gene matches: 4. This CDR3 spans 15 amino acids. The CDR3, as DNA: TGCGCCAGCAGCTTTACAGGGGTTGCCTACAATGAGCAGTTCTTC. Protein sequence: CASSFTGVAYNEQFF.

This clone was observed once. The chain couples TRBV7-9 to TRBJ1-3, with 11 bases aligning to TRBD1. The V segment lost 5 bases and the J segment 4 bases; nucleotides outside the gene matches: 7. Germline CDR1 reads SEHNR; CDR2 reads FQNEAQ (reference sequence). CDR3 length: 16 residues. The chain's CDR3 is CASSLAGQGDGNTIYF. The CDR3 region has the DNA TGTGCCAGCAGCCTGGCGGGACAGGGGGACGGAAACACCATATATTTT.

The chain carries TRBV30 and TRBJ2-7; 7 bases are a match to TRBD1. This CDR3 comprises 12 residues. V lost 2 bases and J lost 2; bases outside the gene matches: 0. From germline, CDR1 is GTSNPN and CDR2 SVGIG (reference sequence). The CDR3 sequence: CAWSTGAYEQYF. The DNA of the CDR3 is TGTGCCTGGAGTACAGGGGCCTACGAGCAGTACTTC. The full variable domain, with the rest looked up from reference TRBV30 and TRBJ2-7, is SQTIHQWPATLVQPVGSPLSLECTVEGTSNPNLYWYRQAAGRGLQLLFYSVGIGQISSEVPQNLSASRPQDRQFILSSKKLLLSDSGFYLCAWSTGAYEQYFGPGTRLTVT.

The V call is TRBV7-9, the J call TRBJ2-5, with 7 bases that match TRBD1. CDR3 length equals 14 residues. Germline lookup yields CDR1 SEHNR and CDR2 FQNEAQ (reference sequence). With V trimmed by 5 bases and J by 1 base, 4 bases remained unmatched. The chain's CDR3 is CASSRTGRQETQYF. The CDR3 DNA reads TGTGCCAGCAGCCGGACAGGACGCCAAGAGACCCAGTACTTC.

The chain carries TRBV19 and TRBJ2-7; 8 nucleotides agree with TRBD1. Germline V CDR1 and CDR2: LNHDA, SQIVND (reference sequence). The V segment lost 5 bases and the J segment 2 bases; nucleotides outside the gene matches: 5. The CDR3 totals 14 residues. DNA of the CDR3: TGTGCCAGTAGTCACGGGACAGGTACCTACGAGCAGTACTTC. This sequence encodes CASSHGTGTYEQYF.